This record looks at one TCR beta chain sequence and its context. Antigen specificity is unknown. Deep was the level at which the assay was run. The table came from immunoSEQ multiplex PCR; TCRdb's copy has only in-frame clones and leaves some out. The data hold roughly 1,000,000 clones, with about 80% observed a single time. The entry originates in a study of shared clonotypes between healthy human individuals. Donors had no recently reported acute infections or vaccinations and were HIV-negative. Study results and limitations: The four-donor shared clonotypes exceeded non-shared clonotypes in generation probability, with non-shared ones scoring lower. Relative to memory subsets, naive subsets generally showed larger estimated richness.

The receptor was isolated from a man younger than 35 in good health. Some clones in this sample may be carry-over from other donors' samples. Sequenced input: memory CD4+ T cells from PBMCs. Specified subset: CD45RA-negative fraction.

The CDR3 loop is CASSLVQDGGYTF. CDR3 sequence (DNA): TGTGCCAGCAGCTTGGTACAGGATGGGGGCTACACCTTC. The V call is TRBV5-4, the J call TRBJ1-2, with D maybe TRBD1 (5 bases). The CDR3 runs to 13 residues. Per the germline V gene, CDR1 is SGHNT and CDR2 is YYREEE (reference sequence). The ends were cut back, 0 bases at V and 8 bases at J, with 11 bases in the middle.